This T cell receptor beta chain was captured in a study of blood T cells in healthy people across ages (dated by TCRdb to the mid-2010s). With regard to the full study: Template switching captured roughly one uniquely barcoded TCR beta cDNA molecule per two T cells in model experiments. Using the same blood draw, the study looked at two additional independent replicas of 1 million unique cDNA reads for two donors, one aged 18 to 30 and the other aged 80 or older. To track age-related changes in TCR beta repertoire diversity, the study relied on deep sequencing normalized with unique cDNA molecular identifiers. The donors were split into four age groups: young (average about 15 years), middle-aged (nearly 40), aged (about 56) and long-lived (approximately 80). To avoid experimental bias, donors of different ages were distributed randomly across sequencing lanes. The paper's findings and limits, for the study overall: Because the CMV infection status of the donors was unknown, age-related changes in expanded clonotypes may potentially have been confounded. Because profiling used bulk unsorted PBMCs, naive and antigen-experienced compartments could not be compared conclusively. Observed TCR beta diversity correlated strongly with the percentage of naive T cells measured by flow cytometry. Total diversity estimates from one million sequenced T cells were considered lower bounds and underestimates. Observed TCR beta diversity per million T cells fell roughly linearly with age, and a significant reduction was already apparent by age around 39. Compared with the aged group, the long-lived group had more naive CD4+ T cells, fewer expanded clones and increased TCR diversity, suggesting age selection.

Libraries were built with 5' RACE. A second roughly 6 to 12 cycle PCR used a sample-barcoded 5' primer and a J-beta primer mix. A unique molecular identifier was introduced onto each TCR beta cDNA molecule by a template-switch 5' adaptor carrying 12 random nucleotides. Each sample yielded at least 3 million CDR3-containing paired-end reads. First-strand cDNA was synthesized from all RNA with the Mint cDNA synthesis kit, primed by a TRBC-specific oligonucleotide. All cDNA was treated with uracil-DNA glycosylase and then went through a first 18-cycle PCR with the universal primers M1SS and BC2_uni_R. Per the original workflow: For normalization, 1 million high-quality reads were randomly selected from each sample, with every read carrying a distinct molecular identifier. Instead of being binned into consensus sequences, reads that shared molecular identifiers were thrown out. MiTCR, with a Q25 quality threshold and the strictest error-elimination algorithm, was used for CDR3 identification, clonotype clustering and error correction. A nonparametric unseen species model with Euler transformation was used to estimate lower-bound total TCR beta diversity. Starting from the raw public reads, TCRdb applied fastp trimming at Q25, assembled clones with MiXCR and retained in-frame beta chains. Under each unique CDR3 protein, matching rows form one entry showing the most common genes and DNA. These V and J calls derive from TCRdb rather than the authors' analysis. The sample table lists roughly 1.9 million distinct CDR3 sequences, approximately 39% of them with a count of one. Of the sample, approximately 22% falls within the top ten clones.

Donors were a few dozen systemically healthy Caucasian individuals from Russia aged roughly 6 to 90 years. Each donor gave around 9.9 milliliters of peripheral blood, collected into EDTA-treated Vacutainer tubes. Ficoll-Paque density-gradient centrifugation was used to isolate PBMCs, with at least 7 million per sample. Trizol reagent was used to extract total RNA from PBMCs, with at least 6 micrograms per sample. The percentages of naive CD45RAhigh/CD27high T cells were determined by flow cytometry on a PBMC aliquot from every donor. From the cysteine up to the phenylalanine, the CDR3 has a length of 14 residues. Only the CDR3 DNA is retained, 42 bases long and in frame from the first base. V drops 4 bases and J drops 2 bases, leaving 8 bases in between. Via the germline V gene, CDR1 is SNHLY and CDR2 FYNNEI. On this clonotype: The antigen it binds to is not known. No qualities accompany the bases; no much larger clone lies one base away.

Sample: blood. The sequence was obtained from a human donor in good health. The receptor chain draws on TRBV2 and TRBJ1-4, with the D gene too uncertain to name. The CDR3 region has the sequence CASSVRRTNEKLFF. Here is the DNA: TGTGCCAGCAGTGTACGGCGGACTAATGAAAAACTGTTTTTT. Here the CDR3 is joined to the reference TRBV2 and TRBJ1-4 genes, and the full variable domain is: EPEVTQTPSHQVTQMGQEVILRCVPISNHLYFYWYRQILGQKVEFLVSFYNNEISEKSEIFDDQFSVERPDGSNFTLKIRSTKLEDSAMYFCASSVRRTNEKLFFGSGTQLSVL.